Below are 14 T cell receptor beta chains sequenced from a single sample in a study of T cells in localized non-small cell lung cancer. Repertoires were generated with immunoSEQ multiplex PCR, while TCRdb's copy carries only in-frame clones and drops some. The sample contains around 50,000 clones, 85% to 90% of which appear only once. This sample comprised PBMCs, obtained before any cancer treatment. These receptors originate from a man aged 40 to 69 with stage II lung adenocarcinoma.

The chain carries TRBV5-1 and TRBJ2-3, with 7 positions matching TRBD1. The germline V gene encodes CDR1 SGHRS and CDR2 YFSETQ. This CDR3 is 16 amino acids long. Trimming took 4 bases from V and 2 from J; bases not matched to a gene: 10. CDR3 DNA: TGCGCCAGCAGCGCCGGACAGGCAGGTGACACAGATACGCAGTATTTT. Translation gives CASSAGQAGDTDTQYF.

The V call is TRBV4-2, the J call TRBJ2-5; no firm D call. Per the germline V gene, CDR1 is LGHNA and CDR2 is YNFKEQ. The V and J ends lost 5 bases and 0 bases respectively, with 7 bases between them. The CDR3 is 13 residues long. The CDR3 bases are TGTGCCAGCAGCTTAACTAACCAAGAGACCCAGTACTTC. Its translation is CASSLTNQETQYF.

The V gene is TRBV7-3, the J gene TRBJ2-1; D is undetermined. From germline, CDR1 is SGHTA and CDR2 FQGTGA. This CDR3 spans 13 amino acids. The germline V and J ends were trimmed by 5 bases and 7 bases, with 12 bases remaining between them. CDR3 sequence: CASSPGPQNEQFF. The CDR3 region has the DNA TGTGCCAGCAGCCCAGGCCCCCAAAATGAGCAGTTCTTC.

The rearrangement uses TRBV2 and TRBJ1-3, with D possibly being TRBD1 (5 bases). The V end lost 4 bases, the J end lost 0 bases, and 13 bases lay between the germline ends. The germline V gene encodes CDR1 SNHLY and CDR2 FYNNEI. The CDR3 sequence is 16 residues long. The CDR3, as DNA: TGTGCCAGCAGTGCCCTCGGGCAGGGCTCTGGAAACACCATATATTTT. It translates to CASSALGQGSGNTIYF.

This chain uses TRBV12-5 with TRBJ2-1, with 9 nucleotides matching TRBD2. The CDR3 is 16 residues long. CDR1 is LGHNT, CDR2 FRNRAP, per germline. The J segment lost 4 bases and the V segment lost 4 bases, leaving 8 bases of the junction unmatched. The CDR3: CASGSTGGGAYNEQFF. The CDR3 DNA reads as TGTGCTAGTGGTTCGACGGGCGGGGGGGCTTACAATGAGCAGTTCTTC.

This chain uses TRBV2 with TRBJ1-1; D may be TRBD1 (5 bases). This CDR3 spans 15 amino acids. Trimming took 8 bases from V and 1 from J, leaving 17 bases between them. Germline CDR1 reads SNHLY; CDR2 reads FYNNEI. The CDR3 nucleotides are TGTGCCAGCTTCTTCAGGGTGGGATCGAACACTGAAGCTTTCTTT. Translation: CASFFRVGSNTEAFF.

The V and J genes are TRBV7-6 and TRBJ2-2, with 7 nucleotides matching TRBD2. CDR1 SGHVS and CDR2 FNYEAQ come from the germline V gene. The trim removed 5 bases at V and 4 bases at J, leaving 7 bases unmatched. The CDR3 is 15 residues long. The chain's CDR3 is CASSRTGGGTGELFF. CDR3 nucleotide sequence: TGTGCCAGCAGCCGAACGGGGGGAGGCACCGGGGAGCTGTTTTTT.

The chain has TRBV5-8 and TRBJ2-5; 9 positions agree with TRBD1. Germline V gene sequence: CDR1 SGHTS, CDR2 YDEGEE. This CDR3 is 13 amino acids long. V shed 7 bases, J shed 3 bases, and the junction held 4 bases outside the gene matches. The CDR3 loop reads CASRRDREETQYF. The CDR3 DNA reads as TGTGCCAGCCGGAGGGACAGGGAAGAGACCCAGTACTTC.

The table lists this clone with a count of one. A junction boundary mismatches the germline segment, possibly from a read error. V is TRBV7-9 and J is TRBJ2-7; TRBD2 aligns across 8 bases. Germline values: CDR1 SEHNR, CDR2 FQNEAQ (reference sequence). CDR3 size: 13 residues. This CDR3 is CASSLLGGGHQFF. Written as DNA, the CDR3 is TGTGCCAGCAGCCTCCTCGGGGGGGGTCATCAATTCTTC.

The rearrangement uses TRBV27 and TRBJ2-5; either TRBD1 or TRBD2 may fit D (5 bases each). Looked up from germline, CDR1 is MNHEY and CDR2 is SMNVEV (reference sequence). V shed 3 bases and J shed 1 base, with 15 bases lying between them. The CDR3 runs 16 residues. The CDR3 nucleotides read TGTGCCAGCAGTTTCTATGGGGGATCGGTCCAAGAGACCCAGTACTTC. As protein: CASSFYGGSVQETQYF.

The J gene is TRBJ1-1, the V gene TRBV28; no definite D call. With 2 bases removed from V and 5 bases from J, the gap between germline ends came to 9 bases. The CDR3 extends over 13 amino acids. CDR1 and CDR2 from the germline V gene are MDHEN and SYDVKM. The chain's CDR3 is CASSLARRTEAFF. The CDR3 DNA follows: TGTGCCAGCAGTTTAGCTAGGCGTACTGAAGCTTTCTTT.

CDR3 protein: CASRDRGGTGELFF. The CDR3 DNA reads as TGCGCCAGCAGGGACAGGGGCGGCACCGGGGAGCTGTTTTTT. The chain uses TRBV10-2 and TRBJ2-2, with 9 bases that match TRBD1. The CDR3 is made up of 14 amino acids. Germline CDR1 reads WSHSY; CDR2 reads SAAADI. V was clipped by 6 bases and J by 4 bases; unmatched bases: 3.

The chain recombines TRBV6-6 with TRBJ2-7, with D uncertain. The CDR3 contains 14 residues. Germline V gene data show CDR1 as MNHNY and CDR2 as SVGAGI (reference sequence). V lost 2 bases to trimming and J lost 7 bases, with 15 bases between them. CDR3 protein: CASSYAGPAGEQYV. CDR3 DNA: TGTGCCAGCAGTTACGCCGGACCAGCCGGGGAGCAGTACGTC.

This sequence joins TRBV9 and TRBJ2-1; 8 bases align to TRBD2. CDR3 length: 17 residues. After removal of 0 bases from V and 4 bases from J, the junction contained 9 bases not matched to a gene. Germline values: CDR1 SGDLS, CDR2 YYNGEE. DNA of the CDR3: TGTGCCAGCAGCGTAGCTCCGGCGGGGGGCCTGTACAATGAGCAGTTCTTC. As protein: CASSVAPAGGLYNEQFF.